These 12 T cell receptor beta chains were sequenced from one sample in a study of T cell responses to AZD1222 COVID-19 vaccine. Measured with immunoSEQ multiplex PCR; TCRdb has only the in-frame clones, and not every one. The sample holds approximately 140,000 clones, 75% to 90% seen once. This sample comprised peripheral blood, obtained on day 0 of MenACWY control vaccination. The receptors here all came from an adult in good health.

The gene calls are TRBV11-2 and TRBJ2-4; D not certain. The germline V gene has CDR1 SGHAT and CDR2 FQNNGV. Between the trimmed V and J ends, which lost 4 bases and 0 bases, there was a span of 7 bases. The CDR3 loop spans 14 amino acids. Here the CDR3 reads CASSSGRAKNIQYF. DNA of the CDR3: TGTGCCAGCAGCTCGGGCCGAGCCAAAAACATTCAGTACTTC.

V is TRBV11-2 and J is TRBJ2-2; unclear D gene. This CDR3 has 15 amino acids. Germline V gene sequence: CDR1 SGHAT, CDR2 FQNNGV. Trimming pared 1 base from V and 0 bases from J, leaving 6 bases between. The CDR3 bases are TGTGCCAGCAGCTTAGTGAGGCCGAACACCGGGGAGCTGTTTTTT. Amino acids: CASSLVRPNTGELFF.

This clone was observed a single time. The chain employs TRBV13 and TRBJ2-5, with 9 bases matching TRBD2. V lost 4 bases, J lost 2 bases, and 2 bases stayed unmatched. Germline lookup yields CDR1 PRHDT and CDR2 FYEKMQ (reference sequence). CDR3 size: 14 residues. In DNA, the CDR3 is TGTGCCAGCAGCTACCTAGCGGGGCAAGAGACCCAGTACTTC. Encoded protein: CASSYLAGQETQYF. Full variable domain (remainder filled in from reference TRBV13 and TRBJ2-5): AAGVIQSPRHLIKEKRETATLKCYPIPRHDTVYWYQQGPGQDPQFLISFYEKMQSDKGSIPDRFSAQQFSDYHSELNMSSLELGDSALYFCASSYLAGQETQYFGPGTRLLVL.

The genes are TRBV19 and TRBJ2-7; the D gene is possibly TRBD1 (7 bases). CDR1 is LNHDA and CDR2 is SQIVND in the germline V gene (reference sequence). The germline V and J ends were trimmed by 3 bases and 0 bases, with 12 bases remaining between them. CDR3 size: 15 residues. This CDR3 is CASSMRRGLSYEQYF. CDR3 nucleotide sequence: TGTGCCAGTAGTATGAGGAGGGGGCTCTCCTACGAGCAGTACTTC.

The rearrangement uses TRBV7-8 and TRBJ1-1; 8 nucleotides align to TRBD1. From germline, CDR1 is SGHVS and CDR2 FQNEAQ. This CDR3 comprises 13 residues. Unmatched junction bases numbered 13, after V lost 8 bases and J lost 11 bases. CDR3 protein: CASGDRLDFGAFF. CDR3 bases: TGTGCCAGCGGGGACAGGCTCGACTTTGGTGCTTTCTTT.

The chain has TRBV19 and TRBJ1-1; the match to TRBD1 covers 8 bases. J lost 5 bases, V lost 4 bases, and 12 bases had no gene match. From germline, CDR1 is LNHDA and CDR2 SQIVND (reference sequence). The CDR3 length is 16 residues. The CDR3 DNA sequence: TGTGCCAGTAGTAGTAAAAGGACAGGGAGTAGGACTGAAGCTTTCTTT. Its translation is CASSSKRTGSRTEAFF.

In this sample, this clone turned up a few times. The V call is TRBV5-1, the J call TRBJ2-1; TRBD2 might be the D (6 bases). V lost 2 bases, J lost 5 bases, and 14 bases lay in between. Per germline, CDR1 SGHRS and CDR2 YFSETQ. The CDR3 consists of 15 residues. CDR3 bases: TGCGCCAGCAGCTTCACGAGCGGGCCTAACAATGAGCAGTTCTTC. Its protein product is CASSFTSGPNNEQFF.

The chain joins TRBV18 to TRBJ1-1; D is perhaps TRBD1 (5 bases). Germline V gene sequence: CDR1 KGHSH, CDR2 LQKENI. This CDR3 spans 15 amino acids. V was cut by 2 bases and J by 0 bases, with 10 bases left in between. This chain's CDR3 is CASSPRQTVNTEAFF. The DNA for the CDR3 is TGTGCCAGCTCACCAAGGCAGACAGTGAACACTGAAGCTTTCTTT.

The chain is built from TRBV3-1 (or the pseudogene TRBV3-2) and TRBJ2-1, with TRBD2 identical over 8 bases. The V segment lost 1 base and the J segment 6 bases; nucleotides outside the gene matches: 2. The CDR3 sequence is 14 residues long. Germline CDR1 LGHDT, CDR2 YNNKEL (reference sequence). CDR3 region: CASSQGSGANEQFF. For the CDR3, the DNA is TGTGCCAGCAGCCAAGGTAGCGGGGCCAATGAGCAGTTCTTC.

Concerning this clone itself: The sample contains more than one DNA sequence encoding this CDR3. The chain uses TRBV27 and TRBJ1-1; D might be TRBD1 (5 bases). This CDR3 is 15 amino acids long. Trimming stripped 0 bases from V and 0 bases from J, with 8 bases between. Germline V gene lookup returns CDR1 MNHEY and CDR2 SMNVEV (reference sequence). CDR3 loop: CASSLSKGVNTEAFF. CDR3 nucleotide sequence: TGTGCCAGCAGTTTATCGAAAGGGGTGAACACTGAAGCTTTCTTT.

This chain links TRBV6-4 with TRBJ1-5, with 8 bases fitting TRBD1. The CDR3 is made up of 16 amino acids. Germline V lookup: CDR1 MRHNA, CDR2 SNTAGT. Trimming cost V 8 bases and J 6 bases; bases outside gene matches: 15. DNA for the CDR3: TGTGCCAGCGCGGAGATCTGGACAGGGAAAGGTCAGCCCCAGCATTTT. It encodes CASAEIWTGKGQPQHF.

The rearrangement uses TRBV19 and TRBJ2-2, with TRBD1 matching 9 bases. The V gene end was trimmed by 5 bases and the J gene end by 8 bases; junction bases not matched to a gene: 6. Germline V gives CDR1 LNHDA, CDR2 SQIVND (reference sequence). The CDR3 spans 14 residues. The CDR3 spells CASSDPGQGGELFF. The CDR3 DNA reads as TGTGCCAGTAGTGACCCGGGACAGGGAGGGGAGCTGTTTTTT.